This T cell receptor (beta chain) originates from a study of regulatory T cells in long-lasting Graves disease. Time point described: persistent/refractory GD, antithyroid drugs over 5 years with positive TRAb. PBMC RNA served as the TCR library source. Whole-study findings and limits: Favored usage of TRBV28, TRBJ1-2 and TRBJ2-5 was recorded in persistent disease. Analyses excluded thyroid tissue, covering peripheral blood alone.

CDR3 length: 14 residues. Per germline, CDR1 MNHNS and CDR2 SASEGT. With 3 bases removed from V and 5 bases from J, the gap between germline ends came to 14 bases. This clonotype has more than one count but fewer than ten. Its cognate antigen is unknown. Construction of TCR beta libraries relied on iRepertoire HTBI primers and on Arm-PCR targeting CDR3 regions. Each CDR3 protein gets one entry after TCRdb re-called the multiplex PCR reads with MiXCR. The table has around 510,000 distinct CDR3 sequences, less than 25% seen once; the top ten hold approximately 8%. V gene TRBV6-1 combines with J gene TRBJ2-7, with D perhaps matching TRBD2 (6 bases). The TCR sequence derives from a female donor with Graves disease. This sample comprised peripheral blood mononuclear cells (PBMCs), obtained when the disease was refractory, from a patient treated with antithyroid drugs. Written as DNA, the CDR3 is TGTGCCAGCAGTGAGCCTAGCGCGTGGGACGAGCAGTACTTC. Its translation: CASSEPSAWDEQYF.